This T cell receptor (beta chain) comes out of a study of T cell repertoires in cytomegalovirus infection. The CDR3 has 14 amino acids. Germline CDR1 and CDR2: ENHRY and SYGVKD. With 4 bases removed from V and 1 base from J, the gap between germline ends came to 10 bases. TCRdb reprocessed the reads with MiXCR, giving one entry per CDR3 protein. The sample holds about 920,000 distinct CDR3 sequences, approximately 30% seen once. Concerning this clonotype itself: The antigen remains undetermined.

The clonotype was recovered from a human donor in good health (CMV status not recorded). Some clones in this sample may be carry-over from other donors' samples. The chain is built from TRBV10-3 and TRBJ1-1, with D unresolved. The specimen comprised cultured CD8+ T cells from PBMCs, sampled from culture after CMV antigen stimulation. The CDR3 region is CAISGRPPNTEAFF. The CDR3 DNA follows: TGTGCCATCAGTGGTCGCCCCCCGAACACTGAAGCTTTCTTT.